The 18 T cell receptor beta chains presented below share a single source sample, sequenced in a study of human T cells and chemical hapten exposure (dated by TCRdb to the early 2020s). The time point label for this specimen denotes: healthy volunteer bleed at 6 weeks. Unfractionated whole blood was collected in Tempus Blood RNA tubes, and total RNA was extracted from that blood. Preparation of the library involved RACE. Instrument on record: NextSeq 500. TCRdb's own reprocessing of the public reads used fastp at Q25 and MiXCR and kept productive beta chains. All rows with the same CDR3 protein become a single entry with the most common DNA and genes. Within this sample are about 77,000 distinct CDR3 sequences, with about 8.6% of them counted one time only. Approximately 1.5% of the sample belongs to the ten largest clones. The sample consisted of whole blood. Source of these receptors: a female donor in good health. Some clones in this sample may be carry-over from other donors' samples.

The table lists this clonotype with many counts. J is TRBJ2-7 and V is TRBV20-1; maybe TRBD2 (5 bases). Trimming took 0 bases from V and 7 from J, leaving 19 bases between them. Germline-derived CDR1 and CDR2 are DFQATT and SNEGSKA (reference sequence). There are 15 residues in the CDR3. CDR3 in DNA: TGCAGTGCTAGAGATCCCGGCGGGCCGGGGAATGAGCAGTACTTC. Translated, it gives CSARDPGGPGNEQYF.

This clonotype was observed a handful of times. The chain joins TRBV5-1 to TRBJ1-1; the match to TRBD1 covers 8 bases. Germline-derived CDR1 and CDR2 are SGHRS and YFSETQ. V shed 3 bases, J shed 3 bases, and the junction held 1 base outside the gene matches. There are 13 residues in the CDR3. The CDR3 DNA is TGCGCCAGCAGCTGGACAGGGCACACTGAAGCTTTCTTT. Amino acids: CASSWTGHTEAFF.

The CDR3, as DNA: TGCAGTGCTAGAGCCGTAATGGGAAACGAGCAGTACTTC. Encoded protein: CSARAVMGNEQYF. The chain carries TRBV20-1 and TRBJ2-7; D not resolved. CDR1 is DFQATT, CDR2 SNEGSKA, per germline (reference sequence). This CDR3 is built from 13 residues. V was trimmed by 1 base and J by 5 bases, leaving 12 bases between them.

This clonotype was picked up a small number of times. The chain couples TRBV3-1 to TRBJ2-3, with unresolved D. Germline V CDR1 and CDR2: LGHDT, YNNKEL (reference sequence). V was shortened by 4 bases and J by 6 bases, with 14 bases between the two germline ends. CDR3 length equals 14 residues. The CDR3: CASSPRASPDTQYF. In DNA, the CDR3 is TGTGCCAGCAGCCCTAGGGCCTCCCCGGATACGCAGTATTTT.

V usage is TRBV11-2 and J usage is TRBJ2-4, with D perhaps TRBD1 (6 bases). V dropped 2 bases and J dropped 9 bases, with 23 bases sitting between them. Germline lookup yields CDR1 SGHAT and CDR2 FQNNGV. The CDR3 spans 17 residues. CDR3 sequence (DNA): TGTGCCAGCAGCTTAAGATTTGGACAGAGTGTATTGGGCATTCAGTACTTC. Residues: CASSLRFGQSVLGIQYF.

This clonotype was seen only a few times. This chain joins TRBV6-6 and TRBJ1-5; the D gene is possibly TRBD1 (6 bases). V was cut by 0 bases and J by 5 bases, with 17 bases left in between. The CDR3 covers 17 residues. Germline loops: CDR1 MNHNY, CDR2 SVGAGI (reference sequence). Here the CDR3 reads CASSYSGRGRGYQPQHF. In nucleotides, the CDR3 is TGTGCCAGCAGTTACTCAGGCCGGGGCAGGGGCTATCAGCCCCAGCATTTT.

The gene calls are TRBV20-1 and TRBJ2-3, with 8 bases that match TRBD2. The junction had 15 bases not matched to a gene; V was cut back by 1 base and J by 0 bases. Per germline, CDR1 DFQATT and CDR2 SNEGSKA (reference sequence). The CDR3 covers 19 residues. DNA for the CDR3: TGCAGTGCTAGAGCCCCGAGGAGCGGGGGCCCTTCTAGCACAGATACGCAGTATTTT. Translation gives CSARAPRSGGPSSTDTQYF.

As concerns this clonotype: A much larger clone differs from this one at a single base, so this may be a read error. CDR3 in amino acids: CASSRHTQYF. The CDR3 DNA is TGTGCCAGCAGCCGGCATACGCAGTATTTT. The chain combines TRBV7-8 with TRBJ2-3, with D uncertain. V was shortened by 5 bases and J by 7 bases, with 4 bases between the two germline ends. Germline V gives CDR1 SGHVS, CDR2 FQNEAQ. There are 10 residues in the CDR3.

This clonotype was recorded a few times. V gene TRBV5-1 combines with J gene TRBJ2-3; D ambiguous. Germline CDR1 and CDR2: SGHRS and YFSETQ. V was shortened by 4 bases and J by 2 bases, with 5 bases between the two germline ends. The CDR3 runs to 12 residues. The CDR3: CASSTNTDTQYF. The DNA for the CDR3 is TGCGCCAGCAGCACTAACACAGATACGCAGTATTTT.

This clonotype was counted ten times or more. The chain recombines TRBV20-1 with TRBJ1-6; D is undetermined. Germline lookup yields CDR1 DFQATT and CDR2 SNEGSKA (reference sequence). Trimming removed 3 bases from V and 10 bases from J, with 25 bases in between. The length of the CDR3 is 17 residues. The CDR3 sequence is CSASPNPVGAPPSPLHF. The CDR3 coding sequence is TGCAGTGCTAGCCCAAATCCGGTGGGCGCCCCCCCCTCACCCCTCCACTTT.

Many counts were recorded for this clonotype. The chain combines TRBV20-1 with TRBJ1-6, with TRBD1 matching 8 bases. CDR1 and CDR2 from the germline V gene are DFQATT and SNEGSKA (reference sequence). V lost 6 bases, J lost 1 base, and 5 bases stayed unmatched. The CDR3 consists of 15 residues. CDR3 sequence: CSALDRESYNSPLHF. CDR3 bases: TGCAGTGCCCTGGACAGGGAATCCTATAATTCACCCCTCCACTTT.

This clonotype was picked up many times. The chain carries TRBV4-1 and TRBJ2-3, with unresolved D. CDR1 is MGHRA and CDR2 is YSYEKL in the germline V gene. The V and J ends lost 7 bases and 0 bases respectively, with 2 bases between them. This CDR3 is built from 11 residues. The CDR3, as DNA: TGCGCCAGCAAGAGCACAGATACGCAGTATTTT. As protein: CASKSTDTQYF.

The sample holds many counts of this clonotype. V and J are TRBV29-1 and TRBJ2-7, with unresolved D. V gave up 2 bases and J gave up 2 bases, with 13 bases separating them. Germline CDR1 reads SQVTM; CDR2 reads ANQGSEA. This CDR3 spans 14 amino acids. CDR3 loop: CSVESADLPYEQYF. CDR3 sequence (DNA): TGCAGCGTTGAATCGGCGGACCTTCCCTACGAGCAGTACTTC.

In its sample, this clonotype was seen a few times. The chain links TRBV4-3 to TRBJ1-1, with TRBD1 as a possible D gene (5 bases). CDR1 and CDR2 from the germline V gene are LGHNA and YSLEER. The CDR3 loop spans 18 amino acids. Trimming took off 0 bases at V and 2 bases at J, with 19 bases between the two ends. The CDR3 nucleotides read TGCGCCAGCAGCCAAGATGTCTTGGGGCAGGTCGTCAACACTGAAGCTTTCTTT. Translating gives CASSQDVLGQVVNTEAFF.

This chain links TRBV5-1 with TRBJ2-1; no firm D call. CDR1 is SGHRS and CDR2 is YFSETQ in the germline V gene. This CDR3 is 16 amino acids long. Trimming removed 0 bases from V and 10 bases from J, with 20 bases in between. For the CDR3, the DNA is TGCGCCAGCAGCTTGGAGGCTCCCCACGGTGTGAGCGAGCAGTTCTTC. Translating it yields CASSLEAPHGVSEQFF. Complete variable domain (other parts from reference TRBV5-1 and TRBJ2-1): KAGVTQTPRYLIKTRGQQVTLSCSPISGHRSVSWYQQTPGQGLQFLFEYFSETQRNKGNFPGRFSGRQFSNSRSEMNVSTLELGDSALYLCASSLEAPHGVSEQFFGPGTRLTVL.

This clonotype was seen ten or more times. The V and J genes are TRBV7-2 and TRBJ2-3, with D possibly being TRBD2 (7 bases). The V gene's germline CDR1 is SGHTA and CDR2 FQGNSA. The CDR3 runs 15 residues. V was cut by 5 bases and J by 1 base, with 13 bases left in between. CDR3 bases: TGTGCCAGCAGCCTATCGGGGGGCCGCACAGATACGCAGTATTTT. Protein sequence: CASSLSGGRTDTQYF.

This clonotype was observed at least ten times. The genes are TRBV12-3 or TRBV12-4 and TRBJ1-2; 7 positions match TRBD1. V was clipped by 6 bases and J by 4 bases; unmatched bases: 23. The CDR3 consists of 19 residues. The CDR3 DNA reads TGTGCCAGCAGATACAACATAATAGCCGGGACAGTGAAGCTCTATGGCTACACCTTC. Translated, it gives CASRYNIIAGTVKLYGYTF.

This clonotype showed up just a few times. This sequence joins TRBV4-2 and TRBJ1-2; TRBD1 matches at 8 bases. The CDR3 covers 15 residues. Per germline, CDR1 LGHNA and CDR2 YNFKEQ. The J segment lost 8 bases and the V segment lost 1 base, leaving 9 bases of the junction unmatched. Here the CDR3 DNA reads TGTGCCAGCAGCCAAGGCGGACAGGGTCGCGGAGGCTACACCTTC. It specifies CASSQGGQGRGGYTF.